This T cell receptor (beta chain) was captured by sequencing in a study of T cell repertoires in ileal Crohn's disease. As for the study in general: Thiopurines (about eleven) or anti-TNF agents (approximately 20) were given postoperatively to about half.

The repertoire was sequenced with immunoSEQ multiplex PCR; TCRdb's copy has only in-frame clones and lacks some. The sample holds several thousand clones; less than 70% are singletons and the top ten take about 17%. Study findings and constraints: Active smokers at surgery had more clonal expansions than non-smokers.

A word on this clone: The antigen is not known.

Germline V gene sequence: CDR1 SGHDT, CDR2 YYEEEE. There are 13 residues in the CDR3. Between the trimmed V and J ends, which lost 4 bases and 7 bases, there was a span of 14 bases. The chain uses TRBV5-6 and TRBJ1-2, with D unresolved. The sequencing sample was made of ileal tissue. This sequence was found in an adult with Crohn's disease. The CDR3 bases are TGTGCCAGCAGCCTCGGCCAGGCGAGTGGCTACACCTTC. It is translated as CASSLGQASGYTF.